Presented here are 5 T cell receptor beta chains from one specimen sequenced in a study of T cells in Graves' hyperthyroidism and ophthalmopathy. Amplification targeted TCR beta CDR3 regions from RNA transcripts. HTBI primers were the set used in a first-round RT-PCR of the TCR CDR3. TCRdb called the multiplex PCR reads again in MiXCR, with one record for every CDR3 protein. The data contain some 300,000 distinct CDR3 sequences, roughly 15% of them singletons. The specimen was blood. The receptors derive from a man aged 30 to 45 with Graves' hyperthyroidism.

This clonotype has a count of ten or more. The chain carries TRBV12-3 or TRBV12-4 and TRBJ2-7, with TRBD1 matching 9 bases. Trimming at V came to 6 bases and at J to 1 base, leaving 4 bases not matched to a gene. CDR3 size: 14 residues. This CDR3 reads CASSPTGGSYEQYF. The CDR3 DNA sequence: TGTGCCAGCAGCCCGACAGGGGGATCCTACGAGCAGTACTTC.

This clonotype occurred a few times. V is TRBV3-1 and J is TRBJ2-7; 8 positions agree with TRBD1. CDR1 is LGHDT, CDR2 YNNKEL, per germline (reference sequence). The junction had 9 bases not matched to a gene; V was cut back by 5 bases and J by 3 bases. The CDR3 extends over 15 amino acids. The CDR3, as DNA: TGTGCCAGCAGCGTCCGGGACAGGCGATTCTACGAGCAGTACTTC. Protein sequence: CASSVRDRRFYEQYF.

The CDR3 loop reads CASSQDQYRATNEKLFF. For the CDR3, the DNA is TGTGCCAGCAGCCAAGATCAGTACAGGGCAACTAATGAAAAACTGTTTTTT. The chain employs TRBV3-1 and TRBJ1-4, with D tentatively TRBD1 (6 bases). The germline V and J ends were trimmed by 0 bases and 0 bases, with 11 bases remaining between them. The germline V gene encodes CDR1 LGHDT and CDR2 YNNKEL (reference sequence). CDR3 length: 17 residues.

This clonotype showed up many times. This chain connects TRBV5-1 to TRBJ2-2, with TRBD1 matching over 7 bases. The germline V gene encodes CDR1 SGHRS and CDR2 YFSETQ. The CDR3 is 13 amino acids. V trimming: 4 bases; J trimming: 7 bases; junction bases outside the gene matches: 4. The CDR3 sequence is CASSEGQIGELFF. The CDR3 DNA sequence: TGCGCCAGCAGCGAGGGACAGATCGGGGAGCTGTTTTTT.

The CDR3: CASSYSFEGSPLHF. The CDR3, as DNA: TGTGCCAGCAGTTACTCCTTTGAAGGTTCACCCCTCCACTTT. This sequence joins TRBV6-5 and TRBJ1-6; D gene unclear. The V end was cut by 0 bases, the J end by 9 bases, with 9 bases between. Germline V gives CDR1 MNHEY, CDR2 SVGAGI. The CDR3 covers 14 residues.